This T cell receptor (beta chain) was recorded in a study of control samples from healthy donors and cancer patients (dated by TCRdb to the early 2020s). Library preparation employed the immunoSEQ multiplex PCR assay. As stored in TCRdb, this immuneACCESS dataset retains in-frame rearrangements with V and J assigned. A fraction of the clones does not appear; measured against another copy, unresolved V genes explain less than half of the discrepancy, and the remainder lacks a known reason. Across this sample there are 150,000 to 200,000 clones, with about nine tenths seen only once. The ten most abundant clones make up just over 2% of the sample. Worth noting for this clone: The specificity of this receptor is unknown. No base qualities exist here, and no much larger clone lies one base off it.

V is cut by 7 bases and J by 3 bases, and the space between the germline ends is 10 bases. From cysteine to phenylalanine, the CDR3 is 13 amino acids long. Of all the DNA, just the CDR3 is kept, 39 bases in frame from base 1. Per the germline V gene, KGHDR is the CDR1 and SFDVKD is the CDR2. The TCR was taken from a middle-aged woman in good health. The specimen was blood. This sequence uses TRBV24-1 and TRBJ2-3; the D gene may be TRBD1 or TRBD2, since each aligns over 5 bases. The nucleotide sequence is given as TGTGCCACCAGCCGGGACCCGACAGATACGCAGTATTTT. This translates into CATSRDPTDTQYF.